Listed below are T cell receptor beta chains from one sample, sequenced in a study of shared clonotypes between healthy human individuals. The data were produced by immunoSEQ multiplex PCR, yet TCRdb's version contains in-frame clones alone and is incomplete. The table shows over a million clones, with 95% to 97% occurring only once. Specimen: naive CD4+ T cells sorted from blood. Receptor source: a man aged 25 to 40 in good health. Each CDR3 is given with its conserved first and last residue. The D gene is left open where the match is weak.

v_call: TRBV11-2; j_call: TRBJ2-5; d_call: TRBD1; cdr3_nt: TGTGCCAGCAGCTTAAAGGACAGGGGAGAGACCCAGTACTTC; cdr3_aa: CASSLKDRGETQYF
v_call: TRBV28; j_call: TRBJ2-7; d_call: NA; cdr3_nt: TGTGCCAGCAGACTAGCTTACGAGCAGTACTTC; cdr3_aa: CASRLAYEQYF
v_call: TRBV5-5; j_call: TRBJ1-5; d_call: NA; cdr3_nt: TGTGCCAGCAACTTAGATGGGAGAACGGGCGAGCCCCAGCATTTT; cdr3_aa: CASNLDGRTGEPQHF
v_call: TRBV11-2; j_call: TRBJ2-1; d_call: NA; cdr3_nt: TGTGCCAGCAGCTTAGCTGGACTTGTTACCTACAATGAGCAGTTCTTC; cdr3_aa: CASSLAGLVTYNEQFF
v_call: TRBV6-1; j_call: TRBJ1-4; d_call: NA; cdr3_nt: TGTGCCAGCAGCGCAGCGGGAAGGATTCCGTTTTTT; cdr3_aa: CASSAAGRIPFF
v_call: TRBV7-9; j_call: TRBJ2-3; d_call: NA; cdr3_nt: TGTGCCAGCAGAGGGCCCGTCACAGATACGCAGTATTTT; cdr3_aa: CASRGPVTDTQYF
v_call: TRBV5-6; j_call: TRBJ2-1; d_call: NA; cdr3_nt: TGTGCCAGCAGCAAATCCGGGGTCAATGAGCAGTTCTTC; cdr3_aa: CASSKSGVNEQFF
v_call: TRBV5-4; j_call: TRBJ2-2; d_call: NA; cdr3_nt: TGTGCCAGCAGCCCGGAGAGCTATCACACCGGGGAGCTGTTTTTT; cdr3_aa: CASSPESYHTGELFF
v_call: TRBV11-2; j_call: TRBJ1-5; d_call: TRBD1; cdr3_nt: TGTGCCAGCAGCCACGGGACAGGGGGCGGGCAGCCCCAGCATTTT; cdr3_aa: CASSHGTGGGQPQHF
v_call: TRBV19; j_call: TRBJ1-5; d_call: NA; cdr3_nt: TGTGCCAGTAGTATACGTCCAGGTACCAATCAGCCCCAGCATTTT; cdr3_aa: CASSIRPGTNQPQHF
v_call: TRBV7-2; j_call: TRBJ2-1; d_call: NA; cdr3_nt: TGTGCCAGCAGCTCGTCCCGGGACATCTTTGAGCAGTTCTTC; cdr3_aa: CASSSSRDIFEQFF
v_call: TRBV9; j_call: TRBJ2-3; d_call: NA; cdr3_nt: TGTGCCAGCAGCGTAGATGGGGGCGATACGCAGTATTTT; cdr3_aa: CASSVDGGDTQYF
v_call: TRBV27; j_call: TRBJ2-2; d_call: NA; cdr3_nt: TGTGCCAGCAGCCGACTGGGGGCTGCGAACACCGGGGAGCTGTTTTTT; cdr3_aa: CASSRLGAANTGELFF
v_call: TRBV18; j_call: TRBJ1-3; d_call: NA; cdr3_nt: TGTGCCAGCTCACCCACGGCGGGAAACACCATATATTTT; cdr3_aa: CASSPTAGNTIYF
v_call: TRBV28; j_call: TRBJ1-4; d_call: NA; cdr3_nt: TGTGCCAGCAGTCCCCCGACAGGCCTTAATGAAAAACTGTTTTTT; cdr3_aa: CASSPPTGLNEKLFF
v_call: TRBV7-9; j_call: TRBJ1-5; d_call: NA; cdr3_nt: TGTGCCAGCAGCATGAGTGGCAATCAGCCCCAGCATTTT; cdr3_aa: CASSMSGNQPQHF
v_call: TRBV29-1; j_call: TRBJ2-3; d_call: TRBD1; cdr3_nt: TGCAGCGTTCGACAGGGGACGAGCACAGATACGCAGTATTTT; cdr3_aa: CSVRQGTSTDTQYF
v_call: TRBV2; j_call: TRBJ2-1; d_call: NA; cdr3_nt: TGTGCCAGCAGTGATGTGGACTCGCTCGAGCAGTTCTTC; cdr3_aa: CASSDVDSLEQFF
v_call: TRBV28; j_call: TRBJ2-7; d_call: TRBD1; cdr3_nt: TGTGCCAGCAGTTCTGGGTGGGGGACAGGGACCTACGAGCAGTACTTC; cdr3_aa: CASSSGWGTGTYEQYF
v_call: TRBV6-1; j_call: TRBJ2-7; d_call: TRBD1; cdr3_nt: TGTGCCAGCAGTGGATGGACCCTCCAGGGGGCGGCCCTCGAGCAGTACTTC; cdr3_aa: CASSGWTLQGAALEQYF
v_call: TRBV28; j_call: TRBJ2-3; d_call: NA; cdr3_nt: TGTGCCAGCAGAGGGGAGGTCCATCGAGCAGATACGCAGTATTTT; cdr3_aa: CASRGEVHRADTQYF
v_call: TRBV7-9; j_call: TRBJ2-1; d_call: TRBD2; cdr3_nt: TGTGCCAGCAGCTTAGCAGGACTAGCGGGAGCTGCCTACAATGAGCAGTTCTTC; cdr3_aa: CASSLAGLAGAAYNEQFF
v_call: TRBV29-1; j_call: TRBJ2-5; d_call: NA; cdr3_nt: TGCAGCGCCGAAACAGTGGGAGAGACCCAGTACTTC; cdr3_aa: CSAETVGETQYF
v_call: TRBV10-3; j_call: TRBJ1-1; d_call: NA; cdr3_nt: TGTGCCATCAGTGAGTCGATGGTCTCCAGTGGTCGGACTGAAGCTTTCTTT; cdr3_aa: CAISESMVSSGRTEAFF
v_call: TRBV5-4; j_call: TRBJ2-7; d_call: NA; cdr3_nt: TGTGCCAGCAGCTTCCATCAGGGGTCCTACGAGCAGTACTTC; cdr3_aa: CASSFHQGSYEQYF
v_call: TRBV9; j_call: TRBJ1-4; d_call: NA; cdr3_nt: TGTGCCAGCAGCGGAGCCCCTTCCTGGGAAAAACTGTTTTTT; cdr3_aa: CASSGAPSWEKLFF
v_call: TRBV7-9; j_call: TRBJ2-7; d_call: NA; cdr3_nt: TGTGCCAGCAGCACCTACGGACGGGACTCCTACGAGCAGTACTTC; cdr3_aa: CASSTYGRDSYEQYF
v_call: TRBV2; j_call: TRBJ2-7; d_call: TRBD2; cdr3_nt: TGTGCCAGCAGTGAATCGAGCGGGAGGCGGTTTCAGTACTTC; cdr3_aa: CASSESSGRRFQYF
v_call: TRBV9; j_call: TRBJ1-1; d_call: NA; cdr3_nt: TGTGCCAGCAGCCCTAGAGGGGGGCTCCACACTGAAGCTTTCTTT; cdr3_aa: CASSPRGGLHTEAFF
v_call: TRBV18; j_call: TRBJ2-5; d_call: NA; cdr3_nt: TGTGCCAGCTCACCACCTACACAGGGTCTGGGGACCCAGTACTTC; cdr3_aa: CASSPPTQGLGTQYF
v_call: TRBV19; j_call: TRBJ2-7; d_call: NA; cdr3_nt: TGTGCCAGTAGCGCCCCCCGGGGCGAGCAGTACTTC; cdr3_aa: CASSAPRGEQYF